This TCR beta chain stems from a study of cytomegalovirus exposure and HLA in healthy donors. Study results and caveats: A few chains tied to CMV proved CMV antigen-specific in vitro.

Some clones are missing from TCRdb's copy, which holds only in-frame ones; the method was immunoSEQ multiplex PCR. Of over 150,000 clones in the sample, more than 80% are singletons; the top ten hold 3%. Comments on this clone: The antigen is undetermined.

Donors were drawn from the approximately 120-subject validation cohort, separate from the approximately 620-subject first cohort. V was pared by 0 bases and J by 6 bases, with 18 bases between. The CDR3 runs 17 residues. CDR1 is MGHRA, CDR2 YSYEKL, per germline. This clonotype originated in a woman under 30 in good health and CMV-seropositive. The rearrangement uses TRBV4-1 and TRBJ1-5; the D is unclear. The sequencing input was PBMCs. The CDR3 sequence: CASSQERGRLRGQPQHF. CDR3 coding DNA: TGCGCCAGCAGCCAAGAAAGAGGCAGACTACGGGGTCAGCCCCAGCATTTT.